This T cell receptor (beta chain) was documented in a study of CD8+ T cells in alopecia areata. Study outcomes and limitations: More clonal than normal scalp was lesional scalp, particularly alopecia totalis/universalis.

cDNA prepared by RNA extraction and subsequent reverse transcription served as the template for sequencing. Some clones are missing from TCRdb's copy, which holds only in-frame ones; the method was immunoSEQ multiplex PCR. The sample holds about 140,000 clones, 62% seen once. This clone was counted at least ten times. Its matching antigen is unknown. V was cut by 5 bases and J by 8 bases, with 21 bases left in between. There are 15 residues in the CDR3. The germline CDR1 and CDR2 sequences are MGHRA and YSYEKL. The source is a human donor in good health. V and J are TRBV4-1 and TRBJ1-2; D may be TRBD1 (5 bases). The sequencing input was CD8+ T cells sorted from blood. CDR3 nucleotide sequence: TGCGCCAGCAGCACGCGACAAGATGGGGCAGACGGCTACACCTTC. Its translation is CASSTRQDGADGYTF.